The source of this TCR beta chain is a study of blood T cell repertoires in COVID-19. Turning to the study itself: Acute-phase and convalescent COVID-19 samples originated in the United States, Italy and Spain.

The count of this clone is one. Repertoires were generated with immunoSEQ multiplex PCR, while TCRdb's copy carries only in-frame clones and drops some. The table lists 79,000 or so clones, around 87% of them singletons. This CDR3 contains 15 residues. V was pared by 3 bases and J by 1 base, with 4 bases of the junction left unmatched. Germline V gene data show CDR1 as LGHDT and CDR2 as YNNKEL (reference sequence). The chain carries TRBV3-1 (or the pseudogene TRBV3-2) and TRBJ2-5; TRBD1 matches 8 bases. The source is a human donor in a cohort sampled during active COVID-19. Sequencing used peripheral blood. The CDR3 nucleotides read TGTGCCAGCAGCCATCCCGGGACAGGCCAAGAGACCCAGTACTTC. Translating it yields CASSHPGTGQETQYF.